The rows below give T cell receptor beta chains drawn from one sample of a study of Graves' ophthalmopathy and Graves' hyperthyroidism. TCRdb re-derived calls from the multiplex PCR reads in MiXCR, one entry per CDR3 protein. In the table there are roughly 350,000 distinct CDR3 sequences, about 17% of which are singletons. Input material: peripheral blood. The receptors were sampled from an adult woman with stable Graves' hyperthyroidism. CDR3s include the opening cysteine and the closing phenylalanine or tryptophan. Fields, in order: D gene, J gene, V gene, clone size, CDR3 protein, CDR3 DNA. The D gene is left open where the match is weak. Some rows mark clone size as missing; the rest say once, few, many or name a class of expanded clone.

.	TRBJ2-4	TRBV28	many	CASSLRQGGTLAKNIQYF	TGTGCCAGCAGTTTGAGGCAGGGGGGAACCCTAGCCAAAAACATTCAGTACTTC
.	TRBJ1-5	TRBV12-3/TRBV12-4	many	CASSPIGSNQPQHF	TGTGCCAGCAGTCCGATCGGTAGCAATCAGCCCCAGCATTTT
.	TRBJ2-7	TRBV7-2	many	CASSFPPYEQYF	TGTGCCAGCAGCTTCCCACCCTACGAGCAGTACTTC
.	TRBJ1-1	TRBV19	many	CASSTRDWWAFF	TGTGCCAGTAGTACCAGGGACTGGTGGGCTTTCTTT
TRBD2	TRBJ2-7	TRBV7-9	many	CASSVSGRAYEQYF	TGTGCCAGCAGCGTTAGCGGGAGAGCATACGAGCAGTACTTC
TRBD1	TRBJ1-1	TRBV18	.	CASFSWDRNTEAFF	TGTGCCAGCTTCTCCTGGGACAGGAACACTGAAGCTTTCTTT
.	TRBJ2-7	TRBV6-5	many	CASSYRKDYYEQYF	TGTGCCAGCAGTTACCGTAAGGATTACTACGAGCAGTACTTC
TRBD1	TRBJ1-1	TRBV12-3/TRBV12-4	many	CASSGRDRTNTEAFF	TGTGCCAGCAGTGGCCGGGACAGGACCAACACTGAAGCTTTCTTT
TRBD2	TRBJ2-4	TRBV4-2	few	CASSQQVGLAGVNIQYF	TGTGCCAGCAGCCAGCAGGTGGGCCTAGCGGGCGTAAACATTCAGTACTTC
.	TRBJ1-2	TRBV28	many	CASSFATLLYGYTF	TGTGCCAGCAGTTTCGCGACGCTACTCTATGGCTACACCTTC
.	TRBJ1-5	TRBV12-3/TRBV12-4	.	CASSFGAGGNQPQHF	TGTGCCAGCAGTTTTGGGGCAGGGGGCAATCAGCCCCAGCATTTT